Listed below are T cell receptor beta chains from one sample, sequenced in a study of blood T cell repertoires in COVID-19. Sequenced by immunoSEQ multiplex PCR; TCRdb stores in-frame clones only, minus some. The sample records roughly 230,000 clones, 80% to 90% being singletons. Sequenced: peripheral blood. These receptors originate from a woman aged 40 to 50 who had recovered from COVID-19. Both conserved end residues are part of each CDR3. A D gene is named only where the DNA matches it firmly. Size values are once, few and many counts, or a class for expanded clones, and some rows have none.

j_gene,abundance,v_gene,d_gene,CDR3nt,CDR3aa
TRBJ1-1,NA,TRBV2,NA,TGTGCCAGCGTGGGTCCCGGGACACAGAACACTGAAGCTTTCTTT,CASVGPGTQNTEAFF
TRBJ1-2,NA,TRBV28,NA,TGTGCCAGCAGTTTAAACCGGGTCCACTATGGCTACACCTTC,CASSLNRVHYGYTF
TRBJ2-3,NA,TRBV7-6,TRBD2,TGTGCCAGCAGCTCCGGGACTAGTAGTACAGATACGCAGTATTTT,CASSSGTSSTDTQYF
TRBJ1-2,once,TRBV7-9,NA,TGTGCCAGCAGCTTAGTATACCCAGGAAGCTACACCTTC,CASSLVYPGSYTF
TRBJ1-4,once,TRBV27,TRBD1,TGTGCCAGCAGTTTCTGGCGGCAGGGGGCAGAAAAACTGTTTTTT,CASSFWRQGAEKLFF
TRBJ2-7,NA,TRBV12-5,NA,TGTGCTAGTAGCCCCCTAGGGACAACCCTCGGGGAGCAGTACTTC,CASSPLGTTLGEQYF
TRBJ2-1,NA,TRBV19,NA,TGTGCCAGTAGTATACGGAAGGGGCGAGGCAGGAATGAGCAGTTCTTC,CASSIRKGRGRNEQFF
TRBJ2-7,NA,TRBV19,TRBD2,TGTGCCAGTAGTCAAAACTCGGGACTAGAGAGCTACGAGCAGTACTTC,CASSQNSGLESYEQYF
TRBJ2-7,NA,TRBV19,TRBD1,TGTGCCAGTAGCCCATGGCTCCGGGACAGGGCGCACGAGCAGTACTTC,CASSPWLRDRAHEQYF
TRBJ2-5,NA,TRBV5-5,TRBD2,TGTGCCAGCAGCTTGGAGGGCGGGGGGGTCGTTGAGACCCAGTACTTC,CASSLEGGGVVETQYF
TRBJ2-1,NA,TRBV21-1,NA,TGTGCCAGCAGCTACCTAGACAGGGGTTTTAGGAATGAGCAGTTCTTC,CASSYLDRGFRNEQFF
TRBJ1-5,NA,TRBV19,NA,TGTGCCAGTAGCCCGCGCCGGGCCCCGGGAAGGAATCAGCCCCAGCATTTT,CASSPRRAPGRNQPQHF
TRBJ2-3,NA,TRBV7-6,NA,TGTGCCAGCAGCGACGTGTGGGGCAACACAGATACGCAGTATTTT,CASSDVWGNTDTQYF
TRBJ2-7,NA,TRBV14,TRBD1,TGTGCCAGCAGCTTACAGGGGGGTGCCGAGCAGTACTTC,CASSLQGGAEQYF
TRBJ2-7,NA,TRBV21-1,NA,TGTGCCAGCGCTAAACCGGAAGGGGGGGCACACTACGAGCAGTACTTC,CASAKPEGGAHYEQYF
TRBJ2-2,NA,TRBV6-1,NA,TGTGCCAGCAGTGACGGGACTACCGGGGAGCTGTTTTTT,CASSDGTTGELFF
TRBJ2-5,NA,TRBV18,NA,TGTGCCAGCTCACCACCGGGGCGGGGCACCCAAGAGACCCAGTACTTC,CASSPPGRGTQETQYF
TRBJ1-5,NA,TRBV19,TRBD1,TGTGCCAGTAGTCTAAGACAGGGGACGGGGAATCAGCCCCAGCATTTT,CASSLRQGTGNQPQHF
TRBJ2-3,NA,TRBV7-2,TRBD1,TGTGCCAGCAGCTTAAGGGACAGAGACACAGATACGCAGTATTTT,CASSLRDRDTDTQYF
TRBJ1-1,NA,TRBV6-5,TRBD1,TGTGCCAGCAGTTCGGACAGGGCAGTGAACACTGAAGCTTTCTTT,CASSSDRAVNTEAFF
TRBJ2-5,NA,TRBV4-2,TRBD2,TGTGCCAGCAGCCAAGAAGCGGGGGGGTGGAGGGAAGAGACCCAGTACTTC,CASSQEAGGWREETQYF
TRBJ2-2,NA,TRBV7-9,TRBD1,TGTGCCAGCAGTCAAACACCGGGACAGGGGGCGAAAACCGGGGAGCTGTTTTTT,CASSQTPGQGAKTGELFF
TRBJ1-2,NA,TRBV10-2,TRBD1,TGCGCCAGCAGTCCGGACAGGGACCGCTATGGCTACACCTTC,CASSPDRDRYGYTF
TRBJ1-6,NA,TRBV4-1,NA,TGCGCCAGCAGCCAAGGACTTACTTATAATTCACCCCTCCACTTT,CASSQGLTYNSPLHF
TRBJ2-5,NA,TRBV5-6,TRBD1,TGTGCCAGCAGCTTCCAGGGGGCCCCCTTAGAGACCCAGTACTTC,CASSFQGAPLETQYF
TRBJ1-6,NA,TRBV5-6,NA,TGTGCCAGCAGCCTGGGGATCAGGGGTTCCCTCCACTTT,CASSLGIRGSLHF
TRBJ2-2,once,TRBV4-1,TRBD2,TGCGCCAGCAGCCCCCACTCCCGCCGCCCGGGGGGGGGTCCCGGGGAGCTGTTTTTT,CASSPHSRRPGGGPGELFF
TRBJ1-1,NA,TRBV6-5,NA,TGTGCCAGCACCCCAGGGTTGAACACTGAAGCTTTCTTT,CASTPGLNTEAFF
TRBJ1-2,NA,TRBV6-6,TRBD1,TGTGCCAGCAGCCAACAGGGGGACTATGGCTACACCTTC,CASSQQGDYGYTF
TRBJ2-1,NA,TRBV7-9,TRBD2,TGTGCCAGCAGCCCTCTAGGACTAGCGTACAATGAGCAGTTCTTC,CASSPLGLAYNEQFF
TRBJ1-4,NA,TRBV5-1,TRBD1,TGCGCCAGCGCGACAGGGATAAATGAAAAACTGTTTTTT,CASATGINEKLFF
TRBJ2-2,NA,TRBV5-1,NA,TGCGCCAGCAGCTTGCTGGGAGGCTCCGGGGAGCTGTTTTTT,CASSLLGGSGELFF
TRBJ1-3,NA,TRBV11-2,NA,TGTGCCAGCAGCTTAGACCCGGGATCCTCTGGAAACACCATATATTTT,CASSLDPGSSGNTIYF
TRBJ2-7,NA,TRBV4-1,NA,TGCGCCAGCAGCCAAGAGTGGGGCCTCCCCTACGAGCAGTACTTC,CASSQEWGLPYEQYF
TRBJ2-3,once,TRBV10-2,TRBD2,TGCGCCAGCAGTGAACTAGCGGGAGTGGAAGATACGCAGTATTTT,CASSELAGVEDTQYF
TRBJ2-3,NA,TRBV30,NA,TGTGCCTGGAGCCTCCGGGATACGCAGTATTTT,CAWSLRDTQYF
TRBJ2-1,NA,TRBV6-1,NA,TGTGCCAGCAGTGAAATGACAGCTTATAATGAGCAGTTCTTC,CASSEMTAYNEQFF
TRBJ1-2,NA,TRBV21-1,NA,TGTGCCAGCATCGAACACAGGGGCTTGGGCTATGGCTACACCTTC,CASIEHRGLGYGYTF
TRBJ1-4,NA,TRBV4-1,NA,TGCGCCAGCCTGGACCCGGACAGCTCTAATGAAAAACTGTTTTTT,CASLDPDSSNEKLFF
TRBJ2-3,few,TRBV19,TRBD1,TGTGCCAGCGACCACGGGACAGGGCCCACAGATACGCAGTATTTT,CASDHGTGPTDTQYF
TRBJ2-1,once,TRBV10-2,TRBD2,TGCGCCAGCAGTGAGGCCTTACTAGCGGGTGCCCGCAATGAGCAGTTCTTC,CASSEALLAGARNEQFF
TRBJ1-1,NA,TRBV29-1,NA,TGCAGCGTTGTAGGGGTGAACACTGAAGCTTTCTTT,CSVVGVNTEAFF
TRBJ2-2,NA,TRBV10-3,TRBD1,TGTGCCATCAGACAGGGGGCAAACACCGGGGAGCTGTTTTTT,CAIRQGANTGELFF
TRBJ1-5,NA,TRBV3-1/TRBV3-2,TRBD1,TGTGCCAGCAGCCAAGGGACAGGGAGTACGCCCCAGCATTTT,CASSQGTGSTPQHF
TRBJ1-5,NA,TRBV27,NA,NA,CASSTSGGQPQHF